Detailed here is one T cell receptor (beta chain). Its antigen is not identified. These data originate in a study of cytomegalovirus exposure and HLA in healthy donors. Study-wide findings and caveats: Information on immune exposure was restricted to one variable (CMV serostatus). It emerged from a later analysis that several of the most significant clusters appeared to be linked to common viral pathogens.

In the PCR, 60 Vbeta and 13 Jbeta primers were used. Authors' analysis steps: In a later analysis, around 12 million of some 80 million unique beta chains occurred in at least two donors. Produced via immunoSEQ multiplex PCR; TCRdb's table is partial and in-frame only. V, J and clone size were drawn from that table, and D and trimming were deduced from the DNA. The listing contains tens of thousands of clones. Sequenced input: PBMCs. The origin of this receptor is a woman aged 50 to 65 in good health and CMV-seropositive.

For the CDR3, the DNA is TGTGCCAGCAGCTTAGATGGCAGGGGGACTGAAGCTTTCTTT. Its translation: CASSLDGRGTEAFF. The chain joins TRBV7-3 to TRBJ1-1; 7 bases line up with TRBD1. CDR3 size: 14 residues. V gave up 2 bases and J gave up 5 bases; unmatched junction bases: 5. Germline loops: CDR1 SGHTA, CDR2 FQGTGA.